One and the same sample provided the 20 T cell receptor beta chains below, sequenced in a study of cytomegalovirus exposure and HLA in healthy donors (dated by TCRdb to the late 2010s). The library relied on the immunoSEQ multiplex PCR assay. The multiplex PCR relied on a mix of 60 forward primers for TCR Vbeta segments and 13 reverse primers for TCR Jbeta segments. TCRdb retrieved this table from immuneACCESS and kept in-frame rearrangements only. Not all clones are present; in checked studies, unresolved V genes account for under half, and no reason is known for the remainder. The sample includes under 150,000 clones, with approximately 84% observed a single time. Approximately 1.6% of the sample is taken by the ten largest. Sequencing used PBMCs. Receptors were obtained from a woman younger than 30 in good health and CMV-seronegative.

The CDR3 protein is CASSVGQAVNQPQHF. The CDR3 nucleotides are TGTGCCAGCAGTGTTGGACAGGCCGTTAATCAGCCCCAGCATTTT. V usage is TRBV2 and J usage is TRBJ1-5; 7 nucleotides align to TRBD1. The germline CDR1 and CDR2 sequences are SNHLY and FYNNEI. The CDR3 consists of 15 residues. The J segment lost 4 bases and the V segment lost 4 bases, leaving 7 bases of the junction unmatched.

The genes are TRBV7-2 and TRBJ1-3, with D uncertain. CDR1 and CDR2 from the germline V gene are SGHTA and FQGNSA. CDR3 length equals 15 residues. Deletions cut 0 bases from V and 4 bases from J, with 10 bases between. This chain's CDR3 is CASSLALGGGNTIYF. CDR3 DNA sequence: TGTGCCAGCAGCTTAGCGCTCGGAGGGGGAAACACCATATATTTT.

V gene TRBV19 combines with J gene TRBJ2-7; D perhaps matches TRBD2 (5 bases). Germline V lookup: CDR1 LNHDA, CDR2 SQIVND (reference sequence). Trimming removed 8 bases from V and 7 bases from J, with 18 bases in between. This CDR3 region has 13 residues. The DNA of the CDR3 is TGTGCCAGTTCCCTTGACGGGGTCGGGGAGCAGTACTTC. As protein: CASSLDGVGEQYF.

This clone was counted once. The V and J genes are TRBV18 and TRBJ1-1; D is perhaps TRBD1 (5 bases). The V and J ends lost 3 bases and 4 bases respectively, with 15 bases between them. CDR3 length: 15 residues. The V gene's germline CDR1 is KGHSH and CDR2 LQKENI. The CDR3: CASSPVGQGGTEAFF. The CDR3 DNA reads TGTGCCAGCTCACCCGTAGGGCAGGGAGGCACTGAAGCTTTCTTT.

About this clone itself: The germline gene is not matched at one end of the junction; a read error may be the cause. The J gene is TRBJ1-1, the V gene TRBV28; unclear D gene. The CDR3 runs 14 residues. The V gene's germline CDR1 is MDHEN and CDR2 SYDVKM. The CDR3: CASSLSRRNAEAFF. The DNA of the CDR3 is TGTGCCAGCAGTTTATCCCGCAGGAACGCTGAAGCTTTCTTT.

The chain couples TRBV11-2 to TRBJ1-1; D ambiguous. The CDR3 sequence is 13 residues long. V was pared by 1 base and J by 4 bases, with 7 bases between. CDR1 and CDR2 from the germline V gene are SGHAT and FQNNGV. Here the CDR3 reads CASSLAPVTEAFF. The CDR3 bases are TGTGCCAGCAGCTTAGCTCCGGTCACTGAAGCTTTCTTT.

The chain carries TRBV5-1 and TRBJ1-5; TRBD1 agrees at 9 bases. V lost 0 bases to trimming and J lost 2 bases; unmatched junction nucleotides: 0. CDR1 SGHRS and CDR2 YFSETQ come from the germline V gene. There are 15 residues in the CDR3. The CDR3 is CASSLGTGGNQPQHF. Written as DNA, the CDR3 is TGCGCCAGCAGCTTGGGGACAGGGGGCAATCAGCCCCAGCATTTT.

The rearrangement joins TRBV5-1 to TRBJ2-1; the D is unclear. Trimming pared 0 bases from V and 10 bases from J, leaving 8 bases between. This CDR3 contains 12 residues. CDR1 is SGHRS and CDR2 is YFSETQ in the germline V gene. The CDR3 bases are TGCGCCAGCAGCTTGGGAGAATTGGAGCAGTTCTTC. The encoded protein is CASSLGELEQFF.

The chain carries TRBV27 and TRBJ1-1; D ambiguous. The CDR3 sequence is 13 residues long. V was shortened by 8 bases and J by 0 bases, with 10 bases between the two germline ends. Germline-derived CDR1 and CDR2 are MNHEY and SMNVEV (reference sequence). In DNA, the CDR3 is TGTGCCAGCGGTTACAGCCTGAACACTGAAGCTTTCTTT. Its protein product is CASGYSLNTEAFF.

The gene calls are TRBV5-8 and TRBJ1-4; 7 nucleotides agree with TRBD1. V was pared by 0 bases and J by 4 bases, with 12 bases of the junction left unmatched. Germline V gene data show CDR1 as SGHTS and CDR2 as YDEGEE. This CDR3 spans 18 amino acids. The CDR3 DNA is TGTGCCAGCAGCTTGGAGGGGGCGCAGCGGTTGGGTAATGAAAAACTGTTTTTT. Amino acids: CASSLEGAQRLGNEKLFF.

The genes are TRBV14 and TRBJ2-5; no clear D. CDR1 is SGHDN, CDR2 FVKESK, per germline. Trimming removed 0 bases from V and 5 bases from J, with 13 bases in between. The CDR3 runs 15 residues. The CDR3 DNA reads TGTGCCAGCAGCCAAGAAGGCGGCAGAAGGGAGACCCAGTACTTC. The encoded protein is CASSQEGGRRETQYF.

The chain couples TRBV11-3 to TRBJ1-1, with D hard to call. CDR3 length: 14 residues. V dropped 4 bases and J dropped 5 bases, with 14 bases sitting between them. Germline V lookup: CDR1 SGHNT, CDR2 YENEEA. The chain's CDR3 is CASSSEGPQTEAFF. For the CDR3, the DNA is TGTGCCAGCAGCTCCGAGGGCCCGCAGACTGAAGCTTTCTTT.

This clone was found many times. The rearrangement links TRBV10-1 to TRBJ2-1; TRBD2 aligns across 8 bases. V trimming: 11 bases; J trimming: 9 bases; junction bases outside the gene matches: 6. The germline V gene has CDR1 WNHNN and CDR2 SYGVQD (reference sequence). This CDR3 comprises 11 residues. CDR3 DNA sequence: TGCGCCCAGCGGGGGCTGGGTGAGCAGTTCTTC. Amino acid sequence: CAQRGLGEQFF.

The chain joins TRBV7-8 to TRBJ2-7; TRBD1 matches at 7 bases. Germline V CDR1 and CDR2: SGHVS, FQNEAQ. V gave up 2 bases and J gave up 6 bases; unmatched junction bases: 13. The CDR3 has 16 residues. CDR3 bases: TGTGCCAGCAGCTTATGGGTGGGACAGACCTCCGTCGAGCAGTACTTC. Translated: CASSLWVGQTSVEQYF.

This chain connects TRBV25-1 to TRBJ1-1; 7 bases line up with TRBD1. The CDR3 runs 14 residues. With V trimmed by 6 bases and J by 0 bases, 4 bases remained unmatched. The germline V gene encodes CDR1 MGHDK and CDR2 SYGVNS. The CDR3 spells CASRETGLNTEAFF. CDR3 bases: TGTGCCAGCAGGGAGACAGGGCTGAACACTGAAGCTTTCTTT.

V usage is TRBV6-1 and J usage is TRBJ2-1; perhaps TRBD1 as D (5 bases). The CDR3 has 13 amino acids. The V end was cut by 5 bases, the J end by 9 bases, with 14 bases between. The germline V gene encodes CDR1 MNHNS and CDR2 SASEGT. CDR3 amino acids: CASSTKGAVEQFF. The DNA for the CDR3 is TGTGCCAGCAGTACGAAAGGGGCGGTTGAGCAGTTCTTC.

This chain uses TRBV6-1 with TRBJ1-2, with D uncertain. V shed 2 bases and J shed 6 bases, with 10 bases lying between them. The CDR3 extends over 13 amino acids. Germline V lookup: CDR1 MNHNS, CDR2 SASEGT. CDR3 DNA sequence: TGTGCCAGCAGTGAACTGGACTTAGATGGCTACACCTTC. Protein product: CASSELDLDGYTF.

This sequence joins TRBV7-9 and TRBJ2-7; 9 nucleotides agree with TRBD2. From germline, CDR1 is SEHNR and CDR2 FQNEAQ (reference sequence). The CDR3 has 14 amino acids. Trimming cost V 3 bases and J 5 bases; bases outside gene matches: 5. This chain's CDR3 is CASSLAGGPNEQYF. CDR3 sequence (DNA): TGTGCCAGCAGCTTGGCGGGAGGGCCTAACGAGCAGTACTTC. The full variable domain, in which reference TRBV7-9 and TRBJ2-7 provide the parts outside the CDR3, is DTGVSQNPRHKITKRGQNVTFRCDPISEHNRLYWYRQTLGQGPEFLTYFQNEAQLEKSRLLSDRFSAERPKGSFSTLEIQRTEQGDSAMYLCASSLAGGPNEQYFGPGTRLTVT.

The V gene is TRBV18, the J gene TRBJ2-5; D is perhaps TRBD2 (6 bases). CDR3 length equals 16 residues. Germline assignment: CDR1 KGHSH and CDR2 LQKENI. The V and J ends lost 1 base and 1 base respectively, with 13 bases between them. CDR3 amino acids: CASSPRRAQFQETQYF. DNA for the CDR3: TGTGCCAGCTCACCACGGAGGGCACAGTTCCAAGAGACCCAGTACTTC.

This sequence joins TRBV5-1 and TRBJ2-7; 8 bases line up with TRBD2. J lost 3 bases, V lost 5 bases, and 4 bases had no gene match. Germline V lookup: CDR1 SGHRS, CDR2 YFSETQ. This CDR3 comprises 13 residues. The CDR3 loop reads CASRGLAGYEQYF. CDR3 DNA: TGCGCCAGCAGAGGACTAGCCGGCTACGAGCAGTACTTC.